This T cell receptor beta chain appears in the sequencing data of a study of identical twins. General study points: Conclusions relied on cross-sectional statistical analysis, not following the same donors. Twin-shared out-of-frame alpha sequences showed excess low generation probability.

About this clonotype itself: The antigen is not known.

TCRdb redid the calling of the 5' RACE reads with MiXCR, one entry per CDR3 protein. The sample has under 350,000 distinct CDR3 sequences, just under 9.5% seen once. Trimming stripped 6 bases from V and 3 bases from J, with 5 bases between. There are 12 residues in the CDR3. Per the germline V gene, CDR1 is MDHEN and CDR2 is SYDVKM. These data were likewise used in another study, on yellow fever vaccine responses in identical twins.

The V call is TRBV28, the J call TRBJ2-2; D not resolved. Sequencing was done on a sample of CD8+ T cells sorted from blood. The source is a woman between 18 and 30 years old in good health. DNA of the CDR3: TGTGCCAGCAGCCCCCACACCGGGGAGCTGTTTTTT. Protein product: CASSPHTGELFF.